This T cell receptor beta chain was sequenced during a study of shared clonotypes between healthy human individuals. Study-level points and caveats: A generally larger estimated richness was seen in naive subsets than in memory subsets.

The naive CD8 population came from CD45RO-negative cells selected for CCR7, without terminally differentiated effector memory CD45RA+ cells. With respect to this clone: Its matching antigen is unknown.

TCRdb keeps only in-frame clones here, not all; method: immunoSEQ multiplex PCR. The table has about 870,000 clones, approximately 92% seen once. The germline V gene has CDR1 SGHAT and CDR2 FQNNGV. CDR3 length equals 14 residues. With 2 bases clipped from V and 7 bases from J, the junction kept 6 bases outside the gene matches. Specimen: naive CD8+ T cells sorted from blood. The V gene is TRBV11-2, the J gene TRBJ1-1; TRBD1 agrees at 8 bases. The sequence was obtained from a man aged 25-45 years in good health. The CDR3 reads CASSLWTGHVEAFF. As DNA, the CDR3 is TGTGCCAGCAGCTTATGGACAGGGCATGTTGAAGCTTTCTTT. The full variable domain, completed using reference TRBV11-2 and TRBJ1-1, is EAGVAQSPRYKIIEKRQSVAFWCNPISGHATLYWYQQILGQGPKLLIQFQNNGVVDDSQLPKDRFSAERLKGVDSTLKIQPAKLEDSAVYLCASSLWTGHVEAFFGQGTRLTVV.